The rows below give T cell receptor beta chains drawn from one sample of a study of T cell responses to AZD1222 COVID-19 vaccine. The assay was immunoSEQ multiplex PCR, and TCRdb's table has in-frame clones only and misses some. The sample includes 85,000 to 90,000 clones, about nine tenths of them seen just once. The sample was peripheral blood, taken 28 days after the second AZD1222 dose. These TCRs come from an adult who received the AZD1222 COVID-19 vaccine. The CDR3 runs from the conserved cysteine through the conserved F or W. A D gene is named only where the DNA matches it firmly. Clone size is shown for a subset of rows, as once, few, many or a class of expanded clone.

size,length,J,V,D,CDR3,DNA
.,20,TRBJ2-7,TRBV4-1,.,CASSQVMAVGGIARHHEQYF,TGCGCCAGCAGCCAAGTCATGGCCGTCGGGGGTATTGCCCGACATCACGAGCAGTACTTC
.,18,TRBJ2-2,TRBV7-2,TRBD2,CASSLFLAGGPFTGELFF,TGTGCCAGCAGCTTATTCCTAGCGGGGGGGCCGTTCACCGGGGAGCTGTTTTTT
once,11,TRBJ1-6,TRBV28,TRBD1,CASSQLQGRDF,TGTGCCAGCAGTCAACTACAGGGGAGGGACTTT
.,15,TRBJ1-1,TRBV3-1/TRBV3-2,TRBD1,CASRLGTAGGTEAFF,TGTGCCAGCAGGTTGGGGACAGCCGGAGGGACTGAAGCTTTCTTT
.,12,TRBJ2-3,TRBV12-3/TRBV12-4,.,CASSLLEDTQYF,TGTGCCAGCAGTTTACTGGAGGATACGCAGTATTTT
.,14,TRBJ1-6,TRBV5-6,TRBD1,CASSRTGVGSPLHF,TGTGCCAGCAGTCGGACAGGGGTTGGCTCACCCCTCCACTTT
.,15,TRBJ1-6,TRBV18,.,CASSEVRGVDSPLHF,TGTGCCAGCTCAGAAGTGAGGGGGGTTGATTCACCCCTCCACTTT
.,19,TRBJ2-6,TRBV9,TRBD1,CASSVGTGGFGSGANVLTF,TGTGCCAGCAGCGTGGGGACAGGGGGTTTCGGCTCTGGGGCCAACGTCCTGACTTTC
.,16,TRBJ2-1,TRBV3-1/TRBV3-2,TRBD2,CASSRTSGGAWNEQFF,TGTGCCAGCAGCCGGACTAGCGGGGGGGCATGGAATGAGCAGTTCTTC
few,13,TRBJ2-2,TRBV14,.,CASSKQGFGELFF,TGTGCCAGCAGCAAACAGGGTTTCGGGGAGCTGTTTTTT
.,14,TRBJ2-7,TRBV4-3,.,CASSPTEGFYEQYF,TGCGCCAGCAGCCCGACCGAGGGTTTCTACGAGCAGTACTTC
.,15,TRBJ2-2,TRBV13,.,CASSERDSFTGELFF,TGTGCCAGCAGCGAGCGGGACAGCTTCACCGGGGAGCTGTTTTTT
.,19,TRBJ1-4,TRBV9,.,CASSVGPGHLSWTNEKLFF,TGTGCCAGCAGCGTAGGCCCTGGACACCTTTCGTGGACTAATGAAAAACTGTTTTTT
.,13,TRBJ2-3,TRBV2,.,CASSLERMDTQYF,TGTGCCAGCAGTTTGGAGCGAATGGATACGCAGTATTTT
.,14,TRBJ2-2,TRBV7-9,.,CASSLNLNTGELFF,TGTGCCAGCAGCTTAAACTTGAACACCGGGGAGCTGTTTTTT
.,17,TRBJ1-5,TRBV7-8,TRBD1,CASSLGGDRGLSQPQHF,TGTGCCAGCAGCTTAGGGGGGGACAGGGGGTTGTCTCAGCCCCAGCATTTT
.,14,TRBJ2-3,TRBV9,TRBD1,CASSVGQGTDTQYF,TGTGCCAGCAGCGTCGGACAGGGGACAGATACGCAGTATTTT
.,13,TRBJ1-5,TRBV4-1,TRBD1,CASSETGAQPQHF,TGCGCCAGCAGCGAGACAGGGGCACAGCCCCAGCATTTT
.,13,TRBJ1-5,TRBV24-1,.,CAPYTGGNQPQHF,TGTGCCCCCTACACGGGGGGCAATCAGCCCCAGCATTTT
.,18,TRBJ1-3,TRBV2,TRBD1,CASSTGQGGPPPRNTIYF,TGTGCCAGCAGTACGGGACAGGGAGGCCCCCCTCCCAGAAACACCATATATTTT
.,16,TRBJ2-7,TRBV3-1/TRBV3-2,.,CASSQGMGLFAYEQYF,TGTGCCAGCAGCCAAGGGATGGGACTCTTTGCGTACGAGCAGTACTTC
.,12,TRBJ2-3,TRBV5-1,.,CASSLWGDTQYF,TGCGCCAGCAGCCTATGGGGCGATACGCAGTATTTT
once,14,TRBJ2-1,TRBV10-1,.,CASSRSSQYNEQFF,TGCGCCAGCAGTCGATCATCCCAATACAATGAGCAGTTCTTC
.,16,TRBJ2-1,TRBV27,TRBD2,CASSYRAGGGYNEQFF,TGTGCCAGCAGTTATCGAGCGGGGGGCGGTTACAATGAGCAGTTCTTC
.,15,TRBJ2-6,TRBV7-3,.,CASSLLGPGANVLTF,TGTGCCAGCAGCTTGTTGGGGCCTGGGGCCAACGTCCTGACTTTC
.,14,TRBJ2-7,TRBV4-2,.,CASSQVPDSYEQYF,TGTGCCAGCAGCCAAGTCCCAGATTCCTACGAGCAGTACTTC
.,12,TRBJ2-5,TRBV5-6,.,CASSLWKETQYF,TGTGCCAGCAGCTTGTGGAAAGAGACCCAGTACTTC
.,15,TRBJ1-1,TRBV6-5,.,CASSYAGQVYTEAFF,TGTGCCAGCAGTTACGCGGGGCAGGTTTATACTGAAGCTTTCTTT
.,14,TRBJ2-3,TRBV4-1,.,CASSQGGAKDTQYF,TGCGCCAGCAGCCAAGGCGGGGCCAAAGATACGCAGTATTTT
once,15,TRBJ2-3,TRBV2,TRBD1,CASGLQGARTDTQYF,TGTGCCAGCGGGCTACAGGGGGCGCGGACAGATACGCAGTATTTT
.,15,TRBJ2-6,TRBV19,.,CASFYSGSGANVLTF,TGTGCCAGCTTCTACTCGGGTTCTGGGGCCAACGTCCTGACTTTC
.,13,TRBJ2-1,TRBV19,.,CASSMGPNNEQFF,TGTGCCAGTAGTATGGGACCTAACAATGAGCAGTTCTTC
.,15,TRBJ2-1,TRBV5-1,TRBD1,CASSLRQGGDNEQFF,TGCGCCAGCAGCTTGAGACAGGGCGGAGACAATGAGCAGTTCTTC
.,15,TRBJ1-1,TRBV5-1,TRBD1,CASSQKGQGYTEAFF,TGCGCCAGCAGCCAAAAAGGACAGGGGTACACTGAAGCTTTCTTT
.,13,TRBJ1-6,TRBV6-1,TRBD1,CASSEDRNSPLHF,TGTGCCAGCAGTGAGGACAGGAATTCACCCCTCCACTTT
.,17,TRBJ2-3,TRBV19,.,CASRRRSGGASTDTQYF,TGTGCCAGTAGACGCCGGAGTGGGGGAGCGAGCACAGATACGCAGTATTTT
.,17,TRBJ2-5,TRBV5-4,TRBD2,CASSWGGVAGYQETQYF,TGTGCCAGCAGCTGGGGGGGAGTAGCGGGTTACCAAGAGACCCAGTACTTC
.,15,TRBJ1-2,TRBV4-3,TRBD1,CASSQDRGPDYGYTF,TGCGCCAGCAGCCAAGACAGGGGGCCGGACTATGGCTACACCTTC
.,15,TRBJ2-6,TRBV29-1,.,CSVAAGSAGANVLTF,TGCAGCGTGGCGGCAGGGAGTGCTGGGGCCAACGTCCTGACTTTC
.,15,TRBJ2-1,TRBV27,.,CASMDGAGRYGEQFF,TGTGCCAGCATGGACGGGGCAGGGAGGTACGGTGAGCAGTTCTTC
.,15,TRBJ2-7,TRBV7-9,.,CASSSQGGQADEQYF,TGTGCCAGCAGCTCCCAGGGGGGGCAGGCCGACGAGCAGTACTTC
few,15,TRBJ1-4,TRBV27,.,CASKPTRATNEKLFF,TGTGCCAGCAAACCGACCAGGGCAACTAATGAAAAACTGTTTTTT
.,15,TRBJ1-5,TRBV19,.,CASNTEAGARQPQHF,TGTGCCAGTAATACCGAGGCAGGGGCGCGTCAGCCCCAGCATTTT
.,14,TRBJ1-5,TRBV7-8,.,CASSLRQDNQPQHF,TGTGCCAGCAGCCTAAGACAGGACAATCAGCCCCAGCATTTT
.,18,TRBJ1-5,TRBV9,TRBD1,CASSGRDRGYGSNQPQHF,TGTGCCAGCAGCGGCCGGGACAGGGGATACGGCAGCAATCAGCCCCAGCATTTT
.,13,TRBJ1-1,TRBV11-3,.,CASSLLSGTEAFF,TGTGCCAGCAGCTTGCTCTCGGGAACTGAAGCTTTCTTT
.,15,TRBJ2-2,TRBV5-4,.,CASSLDSLNTGELFF,TGTGCCAGCAGCTTGGACAGCTTGAACACCGGGGAGCTGTTTTTT
.,13,TRBJ1-4,TRBV12-3/TRBV12-4,.,CASSLQLGGKLFF,TGTGCCAGCAGCCTACAGCTTGGAGGAAAACTGTTTTTT
.,13,TRBJ2-5,TRBV7-9,.,CASSPTGQETQYF,TGTGCCAGCAGCCCGACAGGCCAAGAGACCCAGTACTTC
.,16,TRBJ2-3,TRBV7-9,.,CASSPLGRDFSDTQYF,TGTGCCAGCAGCCCTCTCGGCCGGGACTTCTCAGATACGCAGTATTTT
.,16,TRBJ2-5,TRBV25-1,TRBD1,CASRGRQGSSFETQYF,TGTGCCAGCAGGGGCAGACAGGGATCGTCTTTCGAGACCCAGTACTTC
.,16,TRBJ2-3,TRBV25-1,TRBD2,CASSELGTSGTDTQYF,TGTGCCAGCAGTGAATTAGGGACTAGCGGCACAGATACGCAGTATTTT
.,18,TRBJ1-2,TRBV5-1,.,CASSHTPPMTGINYGYTF,TGCGCCAGCAGCCATACACCACCCATGACAGGAATTAACTATGGCTACACCTTC
.,16,TRBJ2-6,TRBV4-1,.,CASSQDTGIGANVLTF,TGCGCCAGCAGCCAAGATACAGGGATTGGGGCCAACGTCCTGACTTTC
.,14,TRBJ2-1,TRBV4-2,TRBD2,CASSPDQGGGEQFF,TGTGCCAGCAGCCCGGACCAGGGCGGGGGGGAGCAGTTCTTC